The rows below give T cell receptor beta chains drawn from one sample of a study of T-cell reconstitution after alpha-beta-depleted transplantation in children. From the PCR reads, TCRdb called clonotypes with MiXCR, one entry per CDR3 protein. Here the sample spans about 900,000 distinct CDR3 sequences, around 30% being singletons. The sequenced sample was PBMCs, mostly from graft donor cells, obtained 360 days after TCRalphabeta/CD19-depleted stem cell transplant. These receptors were obtained from a boy in the first two years of life who had a stem cell transplant for SCID, so the T cells may come from the graft donor. CDR3s include the opening cysteine and the closing phenylalanine or tryptophan. D genes are given only for firm matches. For some rows the clone size is stated as once, few or many, or as a class when expanded; others skip it.

j_call,d_call,v_call,clone_size,cdr3_aa,cdr3_nt
TRBJ2-2,-,TRBV10-2,many,CASSELGAGAGELFF,TGCGCCAGCAGTGAGCTGGGGGCCGGCGCCGGGGAGCTGTTTTTT
TRBJ1-2,-,TRBV28,-,CASRGGVYGYTF,TGTGCCAGCAGGGGTGGGGTTTATGGCTACACCTTC
TRBJ2-5,-,TRBV20-1,few,CCAREDKGWAETQYF,TGCTGTGCTAGAGAGGATAAGGGTTGGGCGGAGACCCAGTACTTC
TRBJ1-2,TRBD1,TRBV12-3/TRBV12-4,-,CASSTGGQRGYTF,TGTGCCAGCAGTACGGGGGGACAGCGTGGCTACACCTTC
TRBJ2-1,TRBD2,TRBV7-3,once,CASSPTFYSGGNNEQFF,TGTGCCAGCAGCCCCACATTTTACAGCGGGGGGAACAATGAGCAGTTCTTC
TRBJ1-1,-,TRBV7-2,many,CASSLAETVNTEAFF,TGTGCCAGCAGCTTAGCCGAGACAGTTAACACTGAAGCTTTCTTT
TRBJ2-1,TRBD2,TRBV5-1,-,CASSLTSGVSNEQFF,TGCGCCAGCAGCCTGACTAGCGGGGTGAGCAATGAGCAGTTCTTC
TRBJ2-7,-,TRBV10-3,many,CAISEGWTASSYEQYF,TGTGCCATCAGTGAGGGCTGGACAGCCTCCTCCTACGAGCAGTACTTC
TRBJ2-3,-,TRBV12-3/TRBV12-4,many,CASVESSTDTQYF,TGTGCCAGCGTGGAGAGCAGCACAGATACGCAGTATTTT
TRBJ2-3,TRBD2,TRBV10-3,many,CAISLAGEADTQYF,TGTGCCATCAGTTTAGCGGGGGAGGCAGATACGCAGTATTTT
TRBJ2-7,-,TRBV5-5,many,CASSLRGYYEQYF,TGTGCCAGCAGCTTGAGGGGGTACTACGAGCAGTACTTC
TRBJ1-5,-,TRBV6-2/TRBV6-3,few,CASSPPLAWQPQHF,TGTGCCAGCAGTCCACCCTTAGCGTGGCAGCCCCAGCATTTT
TRBJ1-2,-,TRBV6-2/TRBV6-3,-,CASSSKTPVGGYTF,TGTGCCAGCAGCTCGAAGACACCGGTGGGTGGCTACACCTTC
TRBJ1-1,-,TRBV29-1,few,CSVAPRGSNTEAFF,TGCAGCGTTGCTCCCCGGGGGTCGAACACTGAAGCTTTCTTT
TRBJ2-5,TRBD1,TRBV10-3,-,CAISHLRTGAPWTQYF,TGTGCCATCAGCCACCTAAGGACAGGAGCCCCTTGGACCCAGTACTTC
TRBJ2-1,-,TRBV5-1,-,CASSLERLAGENNEQFF,TGCGCCAGCAGCTTGGAGAGGTTGGCAGGGGAAAACAATGAGCAGTTCTTC
TRBJ2-1,-,TRBV4-1,few,CASRPGTTGGEQFF,TGCGCCAGCCGACCCGGGACTACCGGGGGCGAGCAGTTCTTC
TRBJ2-4,-,TRBV12-3/TRBV12-4,-,CASSPRRQLKNIQYF,TGTGCCAGCAGCCCCAGGAGACAGTTAAAAAACATTCAGTACTTC
TRBJ2-1,-,TRBV20-1,-,CSAETSYEQFF,TGCAGTGCGGAAACTAGCTATGAGCAGTTCTTC
TRBJ2-3,-,TRBV12-3/TRBV12-4,-,CASTGVDTQYF,TGTGCCAGCACAGGGGTCGATACGCAGTATTTT
TRBJ2-7,TRBD2,TRBV20-1,-,CSARGTSGGDEQYF,TGCAGTGCTAGAGGGACTAGCGGGGGTGACGAGCAGTACTTC
TRBJ2-7,TRBD1,TRBV29-1,-,CSVEDWTGEAYEQYF,TGCAGCGTTGAAGATTGGACAGGGGAAGCCTACGAGCAGTACTTC
TRBJ2-1,-,TRBV11-2,few,CASSLADAGPRNEQFF,TGTGCCAGCAGCTTAGCGGATGCAGGACCTCGCAATGAGCAGTTCTTC
TRBJ1-2,-,TRBV7-9,-,CASSPPGGAGDYGYTF,TGTGCCAGCAGCCCACCGGGAGGGGCTGGTGACTATGGCTACACCTTC